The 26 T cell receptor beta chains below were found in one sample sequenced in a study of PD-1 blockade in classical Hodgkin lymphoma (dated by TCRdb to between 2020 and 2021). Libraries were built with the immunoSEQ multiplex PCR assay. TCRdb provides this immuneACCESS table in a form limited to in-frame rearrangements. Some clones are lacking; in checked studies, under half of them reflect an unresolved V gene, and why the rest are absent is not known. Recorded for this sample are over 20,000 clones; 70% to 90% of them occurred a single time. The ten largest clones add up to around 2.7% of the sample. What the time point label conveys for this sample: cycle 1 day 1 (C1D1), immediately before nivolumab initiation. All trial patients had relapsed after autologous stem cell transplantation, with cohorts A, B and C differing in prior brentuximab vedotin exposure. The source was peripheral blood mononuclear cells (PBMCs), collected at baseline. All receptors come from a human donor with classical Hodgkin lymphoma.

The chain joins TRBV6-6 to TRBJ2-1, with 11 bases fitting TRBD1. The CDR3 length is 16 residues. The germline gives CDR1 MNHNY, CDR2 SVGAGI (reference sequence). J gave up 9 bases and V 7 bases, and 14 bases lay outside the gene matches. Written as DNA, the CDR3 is TGTGCCAGCAATACACCGGGACAGGGGGGGAAGAGTGAGCAGTTCTTC. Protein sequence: CASNTPGQGGKSEQFF.

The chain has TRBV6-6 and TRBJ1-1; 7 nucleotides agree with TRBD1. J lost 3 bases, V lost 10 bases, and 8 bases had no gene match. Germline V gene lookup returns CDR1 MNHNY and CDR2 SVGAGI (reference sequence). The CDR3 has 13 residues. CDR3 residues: CATTGARDTEAFF. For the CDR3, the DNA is TGTGCCACAACAGGGGCCAGGGACACTGAAGCTTTCTTT.

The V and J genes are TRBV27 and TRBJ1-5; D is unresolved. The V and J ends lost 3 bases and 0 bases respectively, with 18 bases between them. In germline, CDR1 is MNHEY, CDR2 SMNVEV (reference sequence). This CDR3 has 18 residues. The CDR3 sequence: CASSFRTERTYSNQPQHF. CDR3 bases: TGTGCCAGCAGTTTTAGGACCGAGCGGACTTATAGCAATCAGCCCCAGCATTTT.

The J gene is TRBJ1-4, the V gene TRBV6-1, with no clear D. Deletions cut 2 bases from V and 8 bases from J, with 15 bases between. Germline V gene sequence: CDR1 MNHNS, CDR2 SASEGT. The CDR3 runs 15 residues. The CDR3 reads CASSEFPSTPEKLFF. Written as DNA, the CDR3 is TGTGCCAGCAGTGAATTTCCCAGTACTCCAGAAAAACTGTTTTTT.

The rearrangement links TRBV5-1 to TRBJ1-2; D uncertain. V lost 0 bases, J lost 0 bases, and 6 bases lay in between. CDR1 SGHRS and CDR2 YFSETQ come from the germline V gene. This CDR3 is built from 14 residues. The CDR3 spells CASSLATSNYGYTF. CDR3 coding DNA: TGCGCCAGCAGCTTGGCCACCTCTAACTATGGCTACACCTTC.

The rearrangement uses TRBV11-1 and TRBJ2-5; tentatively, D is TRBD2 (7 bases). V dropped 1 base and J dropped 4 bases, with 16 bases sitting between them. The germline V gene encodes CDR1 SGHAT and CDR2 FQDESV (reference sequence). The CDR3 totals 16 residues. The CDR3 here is CASSLEGRGGRETQYF. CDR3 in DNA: TGTGCCAGCAGCTTAGAGGGTCGCGGGGGCAGAGAGACCCAGTACTTC.

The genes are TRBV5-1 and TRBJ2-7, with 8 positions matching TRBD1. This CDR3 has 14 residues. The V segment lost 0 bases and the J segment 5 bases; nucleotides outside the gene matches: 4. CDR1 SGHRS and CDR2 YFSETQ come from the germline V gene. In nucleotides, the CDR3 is TGCGCCAGCAGCTTGGGGGACAGGTCCCACGAGCAGTACTTC. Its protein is CASSLGDRSHEQYF.

CDR3 loop: CASSRGQVHSYEQYF. As DNA, the CDR3 is TGTGCCAGCAGCAGAGGACAAGTTCACTCCTACGAGCAGTACTTC. This chain links TRBV6-6 with TRBJ2-7; perhaps TRBD1 as D (5 bases). The CDR3 totals 15 residues. Trimming removed 6 bases at V and 0 bases at J, with 15 bases between. Germline CDR1 MNHNY, CDR2 SVGAGI (reference sequence).

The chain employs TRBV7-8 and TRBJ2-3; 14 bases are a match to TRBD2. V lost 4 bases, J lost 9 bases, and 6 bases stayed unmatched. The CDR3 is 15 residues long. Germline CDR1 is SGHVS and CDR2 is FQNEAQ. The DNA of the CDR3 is TGTGCCAGCAGCTCGACTAGCGGGGGGGCGCGGACGCAGTATTTT. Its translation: CASSSTSGGARTQYF.

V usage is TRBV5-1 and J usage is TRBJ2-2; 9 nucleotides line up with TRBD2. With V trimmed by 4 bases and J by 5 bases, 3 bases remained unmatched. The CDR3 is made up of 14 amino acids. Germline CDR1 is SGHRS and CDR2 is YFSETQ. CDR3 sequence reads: CASSLSGGTGELFF. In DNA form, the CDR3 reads TGCGCCAGCAGCCTCAGCGGGGGGACCGGGGAGCTGTTTTTT.

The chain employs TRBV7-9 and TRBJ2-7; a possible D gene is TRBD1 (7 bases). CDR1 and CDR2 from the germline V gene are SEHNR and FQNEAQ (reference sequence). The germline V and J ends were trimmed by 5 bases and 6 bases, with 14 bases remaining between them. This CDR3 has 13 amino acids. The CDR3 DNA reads TGTGCCAGCAGCCGCAGGGGGGCAAGCGAGCAGTACTTC. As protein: CASSRRGASEQYF.

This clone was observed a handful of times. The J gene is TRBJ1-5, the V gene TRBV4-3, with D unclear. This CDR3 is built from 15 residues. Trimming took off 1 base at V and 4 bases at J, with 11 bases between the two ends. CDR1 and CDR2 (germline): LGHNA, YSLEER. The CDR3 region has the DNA TGCGCCAGCAGCCAAGTCGTCGGGGAGAATCAGCCCCAGCATTTT. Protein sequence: CASSQVVGENQPQHF.

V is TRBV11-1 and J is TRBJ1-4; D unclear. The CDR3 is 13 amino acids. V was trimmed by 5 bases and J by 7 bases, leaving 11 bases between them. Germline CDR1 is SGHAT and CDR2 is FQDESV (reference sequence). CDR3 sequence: CASSPWAGEKLFF. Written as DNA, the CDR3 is TGTGCCAGCAGCCCCTGGGCCGGTGAAAAACTGTTTTTT.

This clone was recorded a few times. The CDR3 region is CASSVVSGTGELFF. CDR3 bases: TGTGCCAGCAGCGTAGTATCGGGGACCGGGGAGCTGTTTTTT. This chain joins TRBV9 and TRBJ2-2; D possibly corresponds to TRBD2 (5 bases). The CDR3 is 14 amino acids. V was shortened by 0 bases and J by 5 bases, with 8 bases between the two germline ends. Germline lookup yields CDR1 SGDLS and CDR2 YYNGEE.

CDR3 bases: TGTGCCAGCAGCTTAGCGGGGGGATACGAGCAGTACTTC. It is translated as CASSLAGGYEQYF. This chain connects TRBV7-8 to TRBJ2-7; tentatively, D is TRBD2 (6 bases). The length of the CDR3 is 13 residues. V was shortened by 0 bases and J by 4 bases, with 7 bases between the two germline ends. Germline-derived CDR1 and CDR2 are SGHVS and FQNEAQ.

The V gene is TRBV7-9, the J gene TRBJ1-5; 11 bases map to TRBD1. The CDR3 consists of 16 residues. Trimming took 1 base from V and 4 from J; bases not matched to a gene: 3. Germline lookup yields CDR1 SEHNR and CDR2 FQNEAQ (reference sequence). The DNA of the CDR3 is TGTGCCAGCAGCTTAGGGGACAGGGGGGGAAATCAGCCCCAGCATTTT. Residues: CASSLGDRGGNQPQHF.

CDR3 loop: CASSYSGAWETQYF. The CDR3 bases are TGTGCCAGCAGTTACTCGGGGGCTTGGGAGACCCAGTACTTC. The rearrangement uses TRBV6-5 and TRBJ2-5, with D tentatively TRBD1 (6 bases). Germline CDR1 reads MNHEY; CDR2 reads SVGAGI. Between the trimmed V and J ends, which lost 0 bases and 5 bases, there was a span of 10 bases. The CDR3 runs 14 residues.

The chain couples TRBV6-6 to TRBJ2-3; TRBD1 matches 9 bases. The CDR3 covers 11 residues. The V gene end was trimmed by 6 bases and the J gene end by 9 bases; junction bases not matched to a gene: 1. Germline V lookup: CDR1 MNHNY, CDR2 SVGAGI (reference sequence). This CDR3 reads CASSDRGTQYF. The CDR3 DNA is TGTGCCAGCAGCGACAGGGGGACGCAGTATTTT.

CDR3 nucleotides: TGTGCCAGCAGCGCCAGACTAGCGGAAGAGACCCAGTACTTC. This sequence encodes CASSARLAEETQYF. This sequence joins TRBV9 and TRBJ2-5, with 9 bases fitting TRBD2. Germline CDR1 and CDR2: SGDLS and YYNGEE. V lost 3 bases, J lost 3 bases, and 3 bases stayed unmatched. This CDR3 contains 14 residues.

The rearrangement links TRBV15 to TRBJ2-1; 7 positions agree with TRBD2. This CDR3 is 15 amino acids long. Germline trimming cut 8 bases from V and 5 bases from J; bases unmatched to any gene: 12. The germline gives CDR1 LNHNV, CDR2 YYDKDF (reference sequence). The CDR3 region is CATSLEAGVNNEQFF. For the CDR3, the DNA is TGTGCCACCTCTCTAGAGGCGGGGGTAAACAATGAGCAGTTCTTC.

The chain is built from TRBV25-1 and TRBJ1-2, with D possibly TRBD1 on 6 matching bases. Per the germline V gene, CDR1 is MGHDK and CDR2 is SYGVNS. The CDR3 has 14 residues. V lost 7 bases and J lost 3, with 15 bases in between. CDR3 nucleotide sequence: TGTGCCAGCAACTCCGGACAGAGTTACTATGGCTACACCTTC. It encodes CASNSGQSYYGYTF.

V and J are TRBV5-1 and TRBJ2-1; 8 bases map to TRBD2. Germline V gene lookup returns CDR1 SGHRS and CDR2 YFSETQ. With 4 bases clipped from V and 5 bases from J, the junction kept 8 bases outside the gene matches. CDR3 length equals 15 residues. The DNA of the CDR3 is TGCGCCAGCAGCCCTATCGGGGGGGGCGACAATGAGCAGTTCTTC. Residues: CASSPIGGGDNEQFF. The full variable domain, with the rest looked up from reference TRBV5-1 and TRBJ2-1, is KAGVTQTPRYLIKTRGQQVTLSCSPISGHRSVSWYQQTPGQGLQFLFEYFSETQRNKGNFPGRFSGRQFSNSRSEMNVSTLELGDSALYLCASSPIGGGDNEQFFGPGTRLTVL.

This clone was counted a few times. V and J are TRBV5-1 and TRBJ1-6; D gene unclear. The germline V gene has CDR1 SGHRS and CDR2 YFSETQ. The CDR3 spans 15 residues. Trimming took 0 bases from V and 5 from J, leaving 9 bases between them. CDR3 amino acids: CASSLGQLNNSPLHF. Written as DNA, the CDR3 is TGCGCCAGCAGCTTGGGGCAGCTTAATAATTCACCCCTCCACTTT. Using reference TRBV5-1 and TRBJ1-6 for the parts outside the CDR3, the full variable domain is KAGVTQTPRYLIKTRGQQVTLSCSPISGHRSVSWYQQTPGQGLQFLFEYFSETQRNKGNFPGRFSGRQFSNSRSEMNVSTLELGDSALYLCASSLGQLNNSPLHFGNGTRLTVT.

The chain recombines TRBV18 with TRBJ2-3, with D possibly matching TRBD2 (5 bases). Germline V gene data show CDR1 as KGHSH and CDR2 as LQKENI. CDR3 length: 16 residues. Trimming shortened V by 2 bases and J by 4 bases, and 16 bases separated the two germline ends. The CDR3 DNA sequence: TGTGCCAGCTCACCAATCGAGGGTTTCACTCCAGATACGCAGTATTTT. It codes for CASSPIEGFTPDTQYF.

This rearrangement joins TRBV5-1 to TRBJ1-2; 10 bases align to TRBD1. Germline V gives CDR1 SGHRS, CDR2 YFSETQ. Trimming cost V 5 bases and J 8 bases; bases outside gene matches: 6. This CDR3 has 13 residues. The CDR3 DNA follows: TGCGCCAGCAGGGCCGGGACAGGGGAAGGCTACACCTTC. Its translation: CASRAGTGEGYTF.

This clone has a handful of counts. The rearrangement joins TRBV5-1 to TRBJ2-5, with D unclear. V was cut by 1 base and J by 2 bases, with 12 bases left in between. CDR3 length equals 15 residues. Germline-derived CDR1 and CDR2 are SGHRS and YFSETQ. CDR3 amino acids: CASSLPNGVQETQYF. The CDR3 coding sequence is TGCGCCAGCAGCTTGCCCAACGGAGTACAAGAGACCCAGTACTTC.